The T cell receptor (beta chain) under discussion was sequenced for a study of naive and memory T cell subsets. This clonotype has more than one count but fewer than ten. Both TRBC1 and TRBC2 were covered by a beta constant-region primer of two equimolar oligonucleotides. TCRdb reanalysed the UMI-ligation and nested PCR reads using MiXCR and keeps one entry per CDR3 protein. The repertoire holds 130,000 to 150,000 distinct CDR3 sequences, with about 18% as singletons. The CDR3 covers 16 residues. Germline lookup yields CDR1 SQVTM and CDR2 ANQGSEA. With V trimmed by 8 bases and J by 5 bases, 14 bases remained unmatched. Four subsets defined by CD45RA and CD27 were sorted after CD3, CD4, CD8 and live/dead staining.

The V call is TRBV29-1, the J call TRBJ1-6, with 8 bases aligning to TRBD1. The TCR originated in a human donor in good health. Specimen: naive CD4+ T cells from blood. The CDR3 sequence: CSPQTPDRGDNSPLHF. The CDR3 bases are TGCAGCCCTCAAACCCCCGACAGGGGCGATAATTCACCCCTCCACTTT.